This T cell receptor (beta chain) was identified in a study of early T cells in non-severe SARS-CoV-2 infection. V lost 2 bases, J lost 5 bases, and 6 bases stayed unmatched. This CDR3 region has 14 residues. Germline-derived CDR1 and CDR2 are GTSNPN and SVGIG (reference sequence). There are a few counts of this clonotype. The antigen remains undetermined. General study findings and limits: Private and CD4 specificities were missed by VDJdb matching, skewed to anti-spike CD8.

Unique molecular identifiers were affixed to single, distinct cDNA molecules. A single record per CDR3 protein comes from TCRdb applying MiXCR to the 5' RACE reads. The sample contains under 70,000 distinct CDR3 sequences, less than 5% of which appear only once. This TCR was sampled from an adult who was a healthcare worker with PCR-confirmed SARS-CoV-2 infection or an uninfected control (not recorded which). Material for sequencing was whole blood. The chain is built from TRBV30 and TRBJ1-5, with 7 bases identical to TRBD1. In nucleotides, the CDR3 is TGTGCCTGGAGTACAGGGGCGCAGGATCAGCCCCAGCATTTT. Translation: CAWSTGAQDQPQHF. Filled out from reference TRBV30 and TRBJ1-5, the complete variable domain reads SQTIHQWPATLVQPVGSPLSLECTVEGTSNPNLYWYRQAAGRGLQLLFYSVGIGQISSEVPQNLSASRPQDRQFILSSKKLLLSDSGFYLCAWSTGAQDQPQHFGDGTRLSIL.